Listed below are T cell receptor beta chains from one sample, sequenced in a study of T-cell memory formation after mild COVID-19. TCRdb re-analysed the 5' RACE reads in MiXCR, keeping a single row per CDR3 protein. The profile shows roughly 480,000 distinct CDR3 sequences, around a quarter of them singletons. Sequencing input: PBMCs or a T cell subset sorted from them (not recorded which). The receptor set was obtained from an adult woman who had mild COVID-19 (a few samples of this study predate the infection). Cell type and time point are not known. CDR3s include the opening cysteine and the closing phenylalanine or tryptophan. The D gene is left open where the match is weak. Clone size is not always given. Where it is, it says once, few, many or a class for expanded clones.

TRBJ2-7	.	12	few	TRBV20-1	CSARTASYEQYF	TGCAGTGCTAGGACAGCCTCCTACGAGCAGTACTTC
TRBJ2-7	TRBD1	16	.	TRBV18	CASSPPGQGITYEQYF	TGTGCCAGCTCACCACCTGGACAGGGTATTACCTACGAGCAGTACTTC
TRBJ2-5	TRBD1	15	few	TRBV12-3/TRBV12-4	CASSRGTGRRETQYF	TGTGCCAGCAGCCGGGGGACAGGCCGGCGGGAGACCCAGTACTTC
TRBJ2-7	.	13	.	TRBV3-1	CASSQELFYEQYF	TGTGCCAGCAGCCAAGAGTTGTTCTACGAGCAGTACTTC
TRBJ1-5	.	12	few	TRBV2	CASRPGNQPQHF	TGTGCCAGCAGACCCGGGAATCAGCCCCAGCATTTT
TRBJ1-1	.	14	.	TRBV18	CASSTTLQESGAFF	TGTGCCAGCTCAACTACTCTTCAGGAATCGGGAGCTTTCTTT
TRBJ2-1	.	15	few	TRBV19	CASVEGRGTYNEQFF	TGTGCCAGCGTGGAGGGCAGGGGAACCTACAATGAGCAGTTCTTC
TRBJ2-5	.	14	.	TRBV29-1	CSVDLLGTEETQYF	TGCAGCGTTGATCTCTTGGGGACGGAAGAGACCCAGTACTTC
TRBJ2-3	TRBD1	16	.	TRBV15	CATSREQGSPTDTQYF	TGTGCCACCAGCAGAGAACAGGGGTCCCCCACAGATACGCAGTATTTT
TRBJ1-1	TRBD1	15	few	TRBV7-9	CASSLVDRGVTEAFF	TGTGCCAGCAGCTTAGTGGACAGGGGCGTGACTGAAGCTTTCTTT
TRBJ2-1	TRBD1	14	many	TRBV7-9	CASSPGQGDNEQFF	TGTGCCAGCAGTCCGGGACAGGGAGACAATGAGCAGTTCTTC
TRBJ2-7	.	12	.	TRBV20-1	CSARLTEYEQYF	TGCAGTGCTAGATTGACCGAATACGAGCAGTACTTC
TRBJ2-3	.	15	.	TRBV7-7	CASSSPPESTDKQYF	TGTGCTAGCAGCTCCCCCCCGGAGAGCACAGATAAGCAGTATTTT
TRBJ2-3	TRBD2	16	.	TRBV7-8	CASSRFAGGLSDTQYF	TGTGCCAGCAGCCGCTTTGCGGGGGGGCTAAGTGATACGCAGTATTTT
TRBJ2-3	TRBD1	15	.	TRBV3-1	CASSYRDRDTDTQYF	TGTGCCAGCAGCTATCGGGACAGGGACACAGATACGCAGTATTTT
TRBJ1-1	TRBD1	17	few	TRBV7-9	CASSLGAQGRESTEAFF	TGTGCCAGCAGCTTAGGAGCACAGGGGAGGGAGTCCACTGAAGCTTTCTTT
TRBJ2-7	.	11	.	TRBV29-1	CSVAVSYEQYF	TGCAGCGTTGCAGTTTCCTACGAGCAGTACTTC
TRBJ2-1	.	15	few	TRBV5-1	CASSLIGGSYNEQFF	TGCGCCAGCAGCTTGATAGGGGGATCCTACAATGAGCAGTTCTTC
TRBJ2-7	TRBD2	15	.	TRBV14	CASSQVLAGPYEQYF	TGTGCCAGCAGCCAAGTTCTAGCGGGACCCTACGAGCAGTACTTC
TRBJ2-1	TRBD2	15	.	TRBV9	CASSIYRAPGGEQFF	TGTGCCAGCAGCATTTACCGGGCCCCGGGAGGTGAGCAGTTCTTC
TRBJ1-1	TRBD1	14	.	TRBV7-2	CASSFRQGDTEAFF	TGTGCCAGCAGCTTTCGACAGGGGGACACTGAAGCTTTCTTT
TRBJ2-5	.	14	few	TRBV18	CASSVIRAQETQYF	TGTGCCAGCTCAGTAATTCGAGCCCAAGAGACCCAGTACTTC
TRBJ1-2	.	14	.	TRBV29-1	CSVPDALGNRGYTF	TGCAGCGTTCCTGACGCTTTAGGGAACCGGGGCTACACCTTC
TRBJ2-7	TRBD2	17	few	TRBV9	CASSTGLAGAQYYEQYF	TGTGCCAGCAGCACTGGACTAGCGGGGGCCCAATACTACGAGCAGTACTTC
TRBJ2-7	TRBD1	19	few	TRBV5-6	CASSLLRRGIWDSPYEQYF	TGTGCCAGCAGCTTGCTTAGACGGGGAATTTGGGACAGCCCCTACGAGCAGTACTTC